Listed here is a single TCR beta chain. This receptor's antigen is unknown. No base quality information exists; no much larger clone differs at one position. The data belong to a study of memory CD4+ T cells and cytomegalovirus serostatus (dated by TCRdb to between 2018 and 2020). Background on the whole study: The cohort included around 33 healthy adults from Belgium, of whom 9 were CMV seropositive and about 25 were CMV seronegative. To replicate a published TCR-based CMV serostatus classifier, the researchers sequenced the CD4+ memory TCRbeta repertoires of a Belgian cohort whose cytomegalovirus serostatus was known. Beyond this particular receptor, the publication reports: Only CD4+CD45RO+ memory cells were sequenced, unlike the original study, which covered naive and memory CD4+ and CD8+ populations. The results were interpreted as suggesting that the CMV-associated TCR signature is mostly present in the CD4+ memory repertoire. CMV serostatus prediction reached a median bootstrapped AUC of 0.95 with the original framework and about 0.91 with a US-trained random forest. A median bootstrapped AUC of approximately 0.95 with a 95% CI of 0.76-1.00 was achieved on the Belgian cohort by the original-framework classifier. Among the 160 or so previously reported CMV-associated TCRbeta sequences, approximately 70 showed up in the CD4+ memory repertoires, with each one found in between one and five individuals.

The germline V gene yields MNHEY for CDR1 and SVGAGI for CDR2. V and J are trimmed by 8 bases and 4 bases, and the gene matches miss 10 bases of the junction. The cysteine opens and the phenylalanine closes a CDR3 of 14 amino acids. CDR3 DNA is the only sequence kept; it has 42 bases, read in frame from the first base. The Quick-DNA Microprep Kit was used to extract genomic DNA from the sorted cells. Amplification of TCRbeta DNA was done with the immunoSEQ hsTCRbeta kit, following the protocol from the manufacturer. TCRbeta libraries were sequenced on an Illumina MiSeq instrument. Per the source publication's procedure: Once out-of-frame sequences had been removed, a few million distinct TCRbeta sequences were left, which works out to an average of roughly 70,000 per individual. Two values were used to score each individual: the count of fewer than 200 previously reported CMV-associated TCRbeta sequences and the total count of productive distinct TCRbeta sequences. A beta-binomial model was reimplemented in Python, and random forests from scikit-learn, run with default parameters, were trained on data from the US cohort. Classifier performance on the Belgian cohort was summarized as median AUC with percentile confidence intervals calculated over 10,000 bootstrap iterations. In TCRdb, the immuneACCESS table is reduced to in-frame sequences with V and J assigned. These tables do not hold every clone; where another copy was compared, an unresolved V gene accounts for under half, and the others remain unexplained. V, J and clone size are those of that table, while D and trimming were read from the DNA. The sample includes 56,000 or so clones, with 80% observed a single time. The leading ten clones occupy around 0.58% of the sample.

Single viable CD3+CD4+CD8-CD45RO+ cells were sorted as memory CD4+ T cells on a FACSAria II. CMV serostatus was determined with a Roche Elecsys assay detecting serum IgG against CMV pp150, pp28, p38 and p52. Once the samples were thawed, total CD4+ T cells were enriched through positive selection using CD4 magnetic microbeads. The samples came from a different study that was designed specifically to examine the CD4+ T cell memory repertoire. Peripheral blood mononuclear cells were isolated and cryopreserved according to standard operating procedures, and serum was kept at -80 degrees C. The staining used CD3-PerCP (BW264/56), CD4-APC (RPA-T4), CD45RO-PE (UCHT1) and CD8-Pacific Orange (3B5) antibodies, and Sytox blue was used to exclude non-viable cells.

The chain employs TRBV6-5 and TRBJ1-2; TRBD1 lines up with 7 middle nucleotides. Specimen: memory CD4+ T cells from blood. The clonotype originates from an adult in good health and CMV-seronegative. Some clones in this sample may be carry-over from other donors' samples. The DNA sequence follows: TGTGCCAGCGGGAACCGGGACAGAGGCTATGGCTACACCTTC. It is translated as CASGNRDRGYGYTF.